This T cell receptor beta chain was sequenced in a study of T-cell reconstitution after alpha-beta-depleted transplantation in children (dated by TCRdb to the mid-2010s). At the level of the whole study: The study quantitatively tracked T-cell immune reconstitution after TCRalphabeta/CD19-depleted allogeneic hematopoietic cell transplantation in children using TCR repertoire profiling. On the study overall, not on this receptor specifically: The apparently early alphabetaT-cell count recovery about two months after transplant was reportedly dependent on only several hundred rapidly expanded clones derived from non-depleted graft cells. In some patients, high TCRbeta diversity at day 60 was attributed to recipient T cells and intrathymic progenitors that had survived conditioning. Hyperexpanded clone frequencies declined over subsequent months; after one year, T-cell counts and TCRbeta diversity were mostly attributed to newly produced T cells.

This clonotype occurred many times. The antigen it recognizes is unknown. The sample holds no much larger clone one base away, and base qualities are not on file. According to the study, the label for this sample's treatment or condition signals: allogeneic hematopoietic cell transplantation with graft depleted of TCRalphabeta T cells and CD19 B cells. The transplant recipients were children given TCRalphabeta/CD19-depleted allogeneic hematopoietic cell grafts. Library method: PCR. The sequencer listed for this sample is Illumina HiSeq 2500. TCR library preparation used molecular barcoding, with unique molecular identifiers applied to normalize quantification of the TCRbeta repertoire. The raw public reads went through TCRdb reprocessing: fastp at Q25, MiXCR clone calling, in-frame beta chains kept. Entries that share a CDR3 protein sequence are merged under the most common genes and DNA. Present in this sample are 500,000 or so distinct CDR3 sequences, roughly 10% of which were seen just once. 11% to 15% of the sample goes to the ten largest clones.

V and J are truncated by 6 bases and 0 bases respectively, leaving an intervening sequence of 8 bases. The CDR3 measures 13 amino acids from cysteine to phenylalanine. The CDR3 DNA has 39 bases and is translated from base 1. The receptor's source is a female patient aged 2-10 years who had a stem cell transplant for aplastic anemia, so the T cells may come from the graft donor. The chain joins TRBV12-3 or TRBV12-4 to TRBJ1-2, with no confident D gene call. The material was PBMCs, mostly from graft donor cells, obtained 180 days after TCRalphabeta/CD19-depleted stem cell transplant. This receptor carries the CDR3 CASRDRANYGYTF. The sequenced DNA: TGTGCCAGCAGAGACCGGGCTAACTATGGCTACACCTTC.